The subject of this entry is one T cell receptor (beta chain). The sample originates from a study of blood T cell repertoires in COVID-19. TCRdb's table, derived via immunoSEQ multiplex PCR, lists solely in-frame clones and lacks some. The sample lists just over 75,000 clones; around 88% were seen once. The CDR3 length is 15 residues. Trimming left V 4 bases short and J 8 bases short, with 18 bases between. CDR1 and CDR2 (germline): SGDLS, YYNGEE. The sequence was obtained from a woman at least 80 years old with active or convalescent COVID-19. The chain joins TRBV9 to TRBJ1-4; D is uncertain. Sequencing was carried out using peripheral blood. The CDR3 here is CASSPEGGLLEKLFF. CDR3 sequence (DNA): TGTGCCAGCAGCCCCGAGGGAGGTCTTTTAGAAAAACTGTTTTTT.